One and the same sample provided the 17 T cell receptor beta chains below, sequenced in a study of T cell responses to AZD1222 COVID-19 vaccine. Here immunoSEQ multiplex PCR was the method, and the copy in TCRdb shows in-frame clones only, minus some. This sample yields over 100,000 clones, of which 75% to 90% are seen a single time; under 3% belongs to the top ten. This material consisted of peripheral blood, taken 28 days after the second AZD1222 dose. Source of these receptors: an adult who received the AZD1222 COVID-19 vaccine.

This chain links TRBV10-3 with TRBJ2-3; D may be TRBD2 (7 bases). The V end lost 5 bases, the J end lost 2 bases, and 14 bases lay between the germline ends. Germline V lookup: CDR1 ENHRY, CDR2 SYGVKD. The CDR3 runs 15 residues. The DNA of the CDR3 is TGTGCCATCAGTTCCGGGGGGCCTGACACAGATACGCAGTATTTT. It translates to CAISSGGPDTDTQYF.

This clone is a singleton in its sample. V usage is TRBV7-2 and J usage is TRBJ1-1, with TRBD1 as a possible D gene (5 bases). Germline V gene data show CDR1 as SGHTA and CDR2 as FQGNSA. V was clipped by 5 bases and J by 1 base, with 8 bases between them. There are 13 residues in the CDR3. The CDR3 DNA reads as TGTGCCAGCAGCCGAGGACAGAACACTGAAGCTTTCTTT. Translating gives CASSRGQNTEAFF.

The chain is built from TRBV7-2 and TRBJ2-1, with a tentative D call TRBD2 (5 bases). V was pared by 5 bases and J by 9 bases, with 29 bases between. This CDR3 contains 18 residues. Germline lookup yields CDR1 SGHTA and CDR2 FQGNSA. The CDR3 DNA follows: TGTGCCAGCAGCCCCCGTAGAGGTAAAGTTTCGGGGTTCGTTGAGCAGTTCTTC. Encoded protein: CASSPRRGKVSGFVEQFF.

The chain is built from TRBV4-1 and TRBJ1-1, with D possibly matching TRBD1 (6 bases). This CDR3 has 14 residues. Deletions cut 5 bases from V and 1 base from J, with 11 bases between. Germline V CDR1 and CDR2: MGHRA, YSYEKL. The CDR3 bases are TGCGCCAGCAGCTTAAGCAGGGGGAACACTGAAGCTTTCTTT. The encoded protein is CASSLSRGNTEAFF.

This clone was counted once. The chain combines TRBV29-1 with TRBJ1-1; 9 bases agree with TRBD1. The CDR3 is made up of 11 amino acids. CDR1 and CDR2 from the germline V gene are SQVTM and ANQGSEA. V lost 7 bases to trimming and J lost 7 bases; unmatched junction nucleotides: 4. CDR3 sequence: CSAKTGGEAFF. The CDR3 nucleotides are TGCAGCGCCAAGACAGGGGGTGAAGCTTTCTTT. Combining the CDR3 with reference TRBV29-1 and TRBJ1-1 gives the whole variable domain SAVISQKPSRDICQRGTSLTIQCQVDSQVTMMFWYRQQPGQSLTLIATANQGSEATYESGFVIDKFPISRPNLTFSTLTVSNMSPEDSSIYLCSAKTGGEAFFGQGTRLTVV.

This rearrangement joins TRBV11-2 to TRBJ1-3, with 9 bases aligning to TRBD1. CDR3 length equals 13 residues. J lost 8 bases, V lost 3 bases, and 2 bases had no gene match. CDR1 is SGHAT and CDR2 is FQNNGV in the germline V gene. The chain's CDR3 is CASSLGQGDTIYF. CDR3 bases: TGTGCCAGCAGCTTGGGACAGGGCGACACCATATATTTT.

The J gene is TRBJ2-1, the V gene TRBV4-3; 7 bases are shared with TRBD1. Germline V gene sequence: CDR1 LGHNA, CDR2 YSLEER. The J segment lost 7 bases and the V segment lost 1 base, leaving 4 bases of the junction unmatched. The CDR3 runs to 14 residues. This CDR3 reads CASSQANRGNEQFF. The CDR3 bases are TGCGCCAGCAGCCAAGCGAACAGGGGTAATGAGCAGTTCTTC.

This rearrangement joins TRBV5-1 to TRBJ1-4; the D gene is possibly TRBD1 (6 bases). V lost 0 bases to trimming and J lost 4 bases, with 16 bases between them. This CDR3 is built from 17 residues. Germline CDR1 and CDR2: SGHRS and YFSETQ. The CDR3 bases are TGCGCCAGCAGCTTGGGACCCCGCAGGGGTCATAATGAAAAACTGTTTTTT. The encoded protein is CASSLGPRRGHNEKLFF.

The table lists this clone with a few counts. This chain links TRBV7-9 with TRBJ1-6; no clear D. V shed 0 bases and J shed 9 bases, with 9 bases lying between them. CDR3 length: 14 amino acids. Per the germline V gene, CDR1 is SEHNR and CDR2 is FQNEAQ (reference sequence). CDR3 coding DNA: TGTGCCAGCAGCTTAGCGGGGATGGGTTCACCCCTCCACTTT. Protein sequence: CASSLAGMGSPLHF.

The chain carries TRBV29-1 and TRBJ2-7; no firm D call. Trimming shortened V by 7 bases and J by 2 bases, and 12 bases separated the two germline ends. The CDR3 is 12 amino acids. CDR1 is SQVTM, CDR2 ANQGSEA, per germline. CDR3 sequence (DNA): TGCAGCGCACGGACGTACGCCTACGAGCAGTACTTC. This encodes CSARTYAYEQYF.

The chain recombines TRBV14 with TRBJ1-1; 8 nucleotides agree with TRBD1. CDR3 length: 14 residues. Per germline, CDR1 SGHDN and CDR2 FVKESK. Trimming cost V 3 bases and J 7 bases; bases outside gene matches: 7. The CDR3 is CASSHLSGGNEAFF. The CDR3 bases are TGTGCCAGCAGCCACCTTTCAGGGGGCAATGAAGCTTTCTTT. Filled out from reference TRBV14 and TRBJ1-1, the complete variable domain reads EAGVTQFPSHSVIEKGQTVTLRCDPISGHDNLYWYRRVMGKEIKFLLHFVKESKQDESGMPNNRFLAERTGGTYSTLKVQPAELEDSGVYFCASSHLSGGNEAFFGQGTRLTVV.

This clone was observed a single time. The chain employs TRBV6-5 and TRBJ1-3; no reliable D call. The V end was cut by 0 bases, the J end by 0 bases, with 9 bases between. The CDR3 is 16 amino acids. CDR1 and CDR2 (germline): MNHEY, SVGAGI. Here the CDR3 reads CASSYSNPSSGNTIYF. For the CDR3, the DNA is TGTGCCAGCAGTTACTCCAACCCGAGCTCTGGAAACACCATATATTTT.

The CDR3 DNA sequence: TGTGCCAGTAGTATTCTTGAGTATAGCAATCAGCCCCAGCATTTT. It encodes CASSILEYSNQPQHF. V usage is TRBV19 and J usage is TRBJ1-5; D is uncertain. This CDR3 has 15 amino acids. CDR1 is LNHDA, CDR2 SQIVND, per germline (reference sequence). Trimming stripped 3 bases from V and 0 bases from J, with 9 bases between. Looking up the rest from reference TRBV19 and TRBJ1-5 gives the full variable domain: DGGITQSPKYLFRKEGQNVTLSCEQNLNHDAMYWYRQDPGQGLRLIYYSQIVNDFQKGDIAEGYSVSREKKESFPLTVTSAQKNPTAFYLCASSILEYSNQPQHFGDGTRLSIL.

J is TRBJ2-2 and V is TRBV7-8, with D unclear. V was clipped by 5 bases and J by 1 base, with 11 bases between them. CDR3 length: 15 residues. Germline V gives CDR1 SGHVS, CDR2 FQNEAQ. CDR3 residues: CASSPWAGNTGELFF. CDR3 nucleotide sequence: TGTGCCAGCAGCCCGTGGGCAGGGAACACCGGGGAGCTGTTTTTT. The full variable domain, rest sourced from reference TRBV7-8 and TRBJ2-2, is GAGVSQSPRYKVAKRGQDVALRCDPISGHVSLFWYQQALGQGPEFLTYFQNEAQLDKSGLPSDRFFAERPEGSVSTLKIQRTQQEDSAVYLCASSPWAGNTGELFFGEGSRLTVL.

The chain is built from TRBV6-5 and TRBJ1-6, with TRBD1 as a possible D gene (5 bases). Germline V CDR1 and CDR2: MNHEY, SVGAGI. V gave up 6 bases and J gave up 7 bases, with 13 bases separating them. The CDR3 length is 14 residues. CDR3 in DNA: TGTGCCAGCAGACGGGGCAGCCACAATTCACCCCTCCACTTT. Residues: CASRRGSHNSPLHF.

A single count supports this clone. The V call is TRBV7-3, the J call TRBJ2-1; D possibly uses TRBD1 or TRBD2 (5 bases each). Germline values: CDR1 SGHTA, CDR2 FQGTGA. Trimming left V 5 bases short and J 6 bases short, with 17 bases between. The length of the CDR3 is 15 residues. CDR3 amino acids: CASSPPGALGNEQFF. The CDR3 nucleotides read TGTGCCAGCAGCCCCCCCGGGGCCCTAGGCAATGAGCAGTTCTTC.

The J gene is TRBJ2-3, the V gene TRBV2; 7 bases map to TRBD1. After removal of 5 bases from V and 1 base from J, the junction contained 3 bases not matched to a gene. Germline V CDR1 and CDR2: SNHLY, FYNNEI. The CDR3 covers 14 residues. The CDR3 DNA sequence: TGTGCCAGCAGTTGGACAGGCGGCACAGATACGCAGTATTTT. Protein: CASSWTGGTDTQYF.